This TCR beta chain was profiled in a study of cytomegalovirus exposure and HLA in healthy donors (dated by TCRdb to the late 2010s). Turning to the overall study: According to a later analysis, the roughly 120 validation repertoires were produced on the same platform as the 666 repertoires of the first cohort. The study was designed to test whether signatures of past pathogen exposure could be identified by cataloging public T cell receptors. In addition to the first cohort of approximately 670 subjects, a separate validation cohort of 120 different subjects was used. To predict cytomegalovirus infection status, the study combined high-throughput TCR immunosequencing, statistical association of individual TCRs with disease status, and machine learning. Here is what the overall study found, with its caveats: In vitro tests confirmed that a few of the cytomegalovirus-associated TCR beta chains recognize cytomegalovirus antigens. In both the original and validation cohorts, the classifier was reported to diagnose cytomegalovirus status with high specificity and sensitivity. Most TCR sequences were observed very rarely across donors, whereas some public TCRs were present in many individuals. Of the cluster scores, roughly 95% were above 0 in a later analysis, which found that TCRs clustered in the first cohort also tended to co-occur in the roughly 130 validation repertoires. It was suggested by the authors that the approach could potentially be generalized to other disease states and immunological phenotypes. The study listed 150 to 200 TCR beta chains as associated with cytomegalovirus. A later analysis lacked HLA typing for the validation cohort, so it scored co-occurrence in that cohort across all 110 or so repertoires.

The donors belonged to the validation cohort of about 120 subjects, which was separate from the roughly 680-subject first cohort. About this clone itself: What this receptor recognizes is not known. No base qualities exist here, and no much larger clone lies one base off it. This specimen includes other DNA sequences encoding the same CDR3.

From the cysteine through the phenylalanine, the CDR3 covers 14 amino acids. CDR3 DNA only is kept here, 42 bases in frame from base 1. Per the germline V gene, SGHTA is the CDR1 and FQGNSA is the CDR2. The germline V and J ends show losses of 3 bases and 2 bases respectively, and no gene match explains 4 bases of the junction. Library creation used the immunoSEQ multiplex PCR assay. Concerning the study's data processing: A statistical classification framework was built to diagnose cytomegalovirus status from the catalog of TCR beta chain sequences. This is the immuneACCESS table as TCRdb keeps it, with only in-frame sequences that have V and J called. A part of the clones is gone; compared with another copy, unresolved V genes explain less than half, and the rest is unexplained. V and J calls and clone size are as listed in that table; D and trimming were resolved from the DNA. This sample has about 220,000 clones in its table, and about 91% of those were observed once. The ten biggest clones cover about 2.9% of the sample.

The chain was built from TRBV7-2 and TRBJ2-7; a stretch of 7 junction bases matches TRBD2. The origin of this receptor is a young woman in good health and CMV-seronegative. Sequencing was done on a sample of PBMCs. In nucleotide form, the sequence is TGTGCCAGCAGCTTCCTAGCGGAGACCTACGAGCAGTACTTC. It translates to CASSFLAETYEQYF.